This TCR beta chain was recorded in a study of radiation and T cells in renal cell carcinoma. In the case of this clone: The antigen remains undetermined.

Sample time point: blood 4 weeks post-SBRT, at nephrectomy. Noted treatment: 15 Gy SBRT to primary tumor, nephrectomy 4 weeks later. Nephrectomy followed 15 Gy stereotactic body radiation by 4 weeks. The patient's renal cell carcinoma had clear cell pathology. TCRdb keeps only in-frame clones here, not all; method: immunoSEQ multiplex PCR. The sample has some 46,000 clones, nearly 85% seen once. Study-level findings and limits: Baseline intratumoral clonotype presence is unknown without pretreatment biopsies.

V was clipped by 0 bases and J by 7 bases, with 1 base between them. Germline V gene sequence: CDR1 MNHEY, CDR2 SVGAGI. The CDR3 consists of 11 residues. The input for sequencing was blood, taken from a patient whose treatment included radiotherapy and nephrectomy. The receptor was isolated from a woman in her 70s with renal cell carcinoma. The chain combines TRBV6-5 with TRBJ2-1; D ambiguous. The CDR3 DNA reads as TGTGCCAGCAGTTACTCAAATGAGCAGTTCTTC. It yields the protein CASSYSNEQFF.